The 8 T cell receptor beta chains below were found in one sample sequenced in a study of Ad26.COV2.S vaccination and SARS-CoV-2 variants. As to treatment: about 20 received Ad26.COV2.S at low or high dose, single or two shots; five or six received placebo; per-sample allocation not given. Sample collection was performed on day 63 after the first vaccine or placebo injection. This table comes from immunoSEQ multiplex PCR, and its TCRdb copy is limited to in-frame clones, with some not included. The sample includes 400,000 to 450,000 clones, about nine tenths of them seen just once. Sequencing was performed on peripheral blood, taken in a trial of Ad26.COV2.S vaccine versus placebo. These receptors all come from a person between 18 and 59 years old who received the Ad26.COV2.S COVID-19 vaccine or a placebo.

This clone was picked up one time. V gene TRBV7-9 combines with J gene TRBJ1-3; D not certain. The ends were cut back, 5 bases at V and 2 bases at J, with 13 bases in the middle. The CDR3 loop spans 15 amino acids. Germline CDR1 reads SEHNR; CDR2 reads FQNEAQ (reference sequence). The CDR3 here is CASSVQTGPGNTIYF. Here the CDR3 DNA reads TGTGCCAGCAGCGTACAGACCGGACCTGGAAACACCATATATTTT.

The V call is TRBV15, the J call TRBJ1-2; 10 nucleotides match TRBD1. CDR1 is LNHNV and CDR2 is YYDKDF in the germline V gene (reference sequence). The CDR3 is 17 amino acids. V was pared by 0 bases and J by 3 bases, with 7 bases of the junction left unmatched. The CDR3 protein is CATSRDETGGSDYGYTF. CDR3 DNA: TGTGCCACCAGCAGAGACGAGACAGGGGGCTCGGACTATGGCTACACCTTC.

The chain couples TRBV19 to TRBJ2-6, with TRBD1 identical over 8 bases. V gave up 10 bases and J gave up 0 bases; unmatched junction bases: 8. The CDR3 consists of 16 residues. The germline V gene encodes CDR1 LNHDA and CDR2 SQIVND (reference sequence). In nucleotides, the CDR3 is TGTGCCACCGGACAGGGTAGTCCCTCTGGGGCCAACGTCCTGACTTTC. The encoded protein is CATGQGSPSGANVLTF. The full variable domain, with the rest looked up from reference TRBV19 and TRBJ2-6, is DGGITQSPKYLFRKEGQNVTLSCEQNLNHDAMYWYRQDPGQGLRLIYYSQIVNDFQKGDIAEGYSVSREKKESFPLTVTSAQKNPTAFYLCATGQGSPSGANVLTFGAGSRLTVL.

The CDR3 DNA is TGTGCCAGCAGCGTAGCGGGGGGGCATGGAGAGACCCAGTACTTC. Translating it yields CASSVAGGHGETQYF. The chain combines TRBV9 with TRBJ2-5; 8 positions agree with TRBD2. Germline values: CDR1 SGDLS, CDR2 YYNGEE. V was pared by 0 bases and J by 4 bases, with 5 bases of the junction left unmatched. The CDR3 is 15 residues long.

The genes are TRBV7-8 and TRBJ2-7, with D perhaps being TRBD1 or TRBD2 (5 bases each). The CDR3 has 16 residues. Trimming took off 1 base at V and 3 bases at J, with 16 bases between the two ends. The germline gives CDR1 SGHVS, CDR2 FQNEAQ. The CDR3 protein is CASSLVVRGLNYEQYF. The CDR3 bases are TGTGCCAGCAGCTTAGTTGTCCGGGGCTTAAACTACGAGCAGTACTTC.

This chain uses TRBV7-9 with TRBJ1-2; D unclear. Germline V CDR1 and CDR2: SEHNR, FQNEAQ (reference sequence). The CDR3 spans 12 residues. V was clipped by 4 bases and J by 8 bases, with 11 bases between them. The CDR3: CASSSYNGGYTF. The CDR3 DNA reads TGTGCCAGCAGCTCATATAACGGGGGCTACACCTTC. The entire variable domain, with the rest obtained from reference TRBV7-9 and TRBJ1-2, is as follows: DTGVSQNPRHKITKRGQNVTFRCDPISEHNRLYWYRQTLGQGPEFLTYFQNEAQLEKSRLLSDRFSAERPKGSFSTLEIQRTEQGDSAMYLCASSSYNGGYTFGSGTRLTVV.

This clone appeared a single time. The chain carries TRBV7-2 and TRBJ2-1, with 13 positions matching TRBD2. The germline CDR1 and CDR2 sequences are SGHTA and FQGNSA. The CDR3 is made up of 17 amino acids. V lost 2 bases and J lost 3; bases outside the gene matches: 4. The CDR3 reads CASSLTSGGAIYNEQFF. In DNA form, the CDR3 reads TGTGCCAGCAGCTTAACTAGCGGGGGGGCCATCTACAATGAGCAGTTCTTC.

The chain is built from TRBV27 and TRBJ2-5, with a possible D match to TRBD1 (6 bases). The germline V gene has CDR1 MNHEY and CDR2 SMNVEV (reference sequence). Trimming pared 8 bases from V and 1 base from J, leaving 20 bases between. This CDR3 comprises 16 residues. CDR3 DNA sequence: TGTGCCAGCGGGGCAATGAATACAGGGCCCCAAGAGACCCAGTACTTC. Its translation: CASGAMNTGPQETQYF.